This T cell receptor beta chain was found in a study of shared clonotypes between healthy human individuals. Study in general: CD8 memory received one plate per donor, CD8 naive two, CD4 memory three and CD4 naive three.

Each sorted subset replicate got 200 ng genomic DNA, tens of thousands of genomes. Using immunoSEQ multiplex PCR, the repertoire was profiled, and TCRdb retains in-frame clones only, with some absent. The profile shows over 2 million clones, around 92% of them singletons. Unmatched junction bases numbered 9, after V lost 1 base and J lost 2 bases. The CDR3 is 17 residues long. CDR1 and CDR2 from the germline V gene are KGHSH and LQKENI. The J gene is TRBJ2-3, the V gene TRBV18, with TRBD2 matching over 7 bases. The receptor was derived from a young man in good health. Some clones in this sample may be carry-over from other donors' samples. Source material: naive CD4+ T cells from PBMCs. Subset described: CD45RA+ positively selected. DNA for the CDR3: TGTGCCAGCTCACCACAAACCGGGACTACATACACAGATACGCAGTATTTT. Encoded protein: CASSPQTGTTYTDTQYF. Filled out from reference TRBV18 and TRBJ2-3, the complete variable domain reads NAGVMQNPRHLVRRRGQEARLRCSPMKGHSHVYWYRQLPEEGLKFMVYLQKENIIDESGMPKERFSAEFPKEGPSILRIQQVVRGDSAAYFCASSPQTGTTYTDTQYFGPGTRLTVL.